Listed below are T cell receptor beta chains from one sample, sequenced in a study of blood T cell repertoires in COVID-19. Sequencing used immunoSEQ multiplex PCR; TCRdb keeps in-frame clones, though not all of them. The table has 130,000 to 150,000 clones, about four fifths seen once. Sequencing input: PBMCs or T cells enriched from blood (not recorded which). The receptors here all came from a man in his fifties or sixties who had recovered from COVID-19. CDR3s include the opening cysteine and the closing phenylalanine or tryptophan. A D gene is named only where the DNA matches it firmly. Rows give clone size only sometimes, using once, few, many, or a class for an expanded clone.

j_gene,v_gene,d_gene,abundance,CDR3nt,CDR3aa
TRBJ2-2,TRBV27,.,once,TGTGCCAGCAGCTCTCAGGGGTTCGGTGGCGGGGAGCTGTTTTTT,CASSSQGFGGGELFF
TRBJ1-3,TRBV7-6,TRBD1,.,TGTGCCAGCAGCTTAGGGACAGGGGCAGGAAACACCATATATTTT,CASSLGTGAGNTIYF
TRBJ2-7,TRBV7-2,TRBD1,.,TGTGCCAGCAGCTACTATAGGACAGGGGACAACGAGCAGTACTTC,CASSYYRTGDNEQYF
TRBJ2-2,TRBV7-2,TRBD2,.,TGTGCCAGCAGCTCCAGCGGGGGCCATAACACCGGGGAGCTGTTTTTT,CASSSSGGHNTGELFF
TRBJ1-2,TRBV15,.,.,TGTGCCACCAGCAGAGATGGCCCCGGGGATGGCTACACCTTC,CATSRDGPGDGYTF
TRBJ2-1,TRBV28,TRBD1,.,TGTGCCAGCAGGACCGATTACAGGGGTGTGGACAATGAGCAGTTCTTC,CASRTDYRGVDNEQFF
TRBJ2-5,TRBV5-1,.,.,TGCGCCAGCAGCTTCGGGCTAGGGGGTGGGACCCAGTACTTC,CASSFGLGGGTQYF
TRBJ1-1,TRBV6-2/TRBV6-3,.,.,TGTGCCAGCAGTCCCCGGGAATCTCTGAACACTGAAGCTTTCTTT,CASSPRESLNTEAFF
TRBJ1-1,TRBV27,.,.,TGTGCCAGCAGGTGGCAGGGAAGATACGCCACTGAAGCTTTCTTT,CASRWQGRYATEAFF
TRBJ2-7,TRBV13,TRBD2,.,TGTGCCAGCAGTCTTGGACTAGCTGGCGAGCAGTACTTC,CASSLGLAGEQYF
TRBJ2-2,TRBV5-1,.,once,TGCGCCAGCACCCGGGACACGAGTTCCCCCGGGGAGCTGTTTTTT,CASTRDTSSPGELFF
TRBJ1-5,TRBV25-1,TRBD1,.,TGTGCCAGCTCCGGGACAGGGGGAAGTCAGCCCCAGCATTTT,CASSGTGGSQPQHF
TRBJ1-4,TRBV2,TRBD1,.,TGTGCCAGCAGAGTCGACAGGGTAACTAATGAAAAACTGTTTTTT,CASRVDRVTNEKLFF
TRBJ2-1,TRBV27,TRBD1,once,TGTGCCAGCAGTTTTCTCCGGGGACAGTCCTACAATGAGCAGTTCTTC,CASSFLRGQSYNEQFF
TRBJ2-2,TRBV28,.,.,TGTGCCAGCAGTTTATCAGGGATCACCGGGGAGCTGTTTTTT,CASSLSGITGELFF
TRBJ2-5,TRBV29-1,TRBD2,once,TGCAGCGTTGGACTAGCGGGGGGAACCCAGTACTTC,CSVGLAGGTQYF
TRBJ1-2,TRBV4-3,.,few,TGCGCCAGCAGCCAAGAGGGTACGGGCTATGGCTACACCTTC,CASSQEGTGYGYTF
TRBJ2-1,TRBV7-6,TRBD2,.,TGTGCCAGCAGCTTGGCTAGCGGGGCATTATACAATGAGCAGTTCTTC,CASSLASGALYNEQFF
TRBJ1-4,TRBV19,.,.,TGTGCCAGTAGTATAGGCGGGGTTGGTGAAAAACTGTTTTTT,CASSIGGVGEKLFF
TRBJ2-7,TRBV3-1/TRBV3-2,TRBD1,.,TGTGCCAGCAGCGTCGGACAGGGGCCCTACGAGCAGTACTTC,CASSVGQGPYEQYF
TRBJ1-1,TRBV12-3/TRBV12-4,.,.,TGTGCCAGCAGTTCCCTTCGGGGAGGGAGGGCTTTCTTT,CASSSLRGGRAFF
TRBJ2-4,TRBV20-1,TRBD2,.,TGCAGTGCTAGTGAGGCGGGGGGGGCCTTAGCCAAAAACATTCAGTACTTC,CSASEAGGALAKNIQYF
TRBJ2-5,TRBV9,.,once,TGTGCCAGCAGCGTAGAGGGGGGGTCAGAGACCCAGTACTTC,CASSVEGGSETQYF
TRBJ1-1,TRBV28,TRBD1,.,TGTGCCAGCAGTTCGGGACAGGGCAACACTGAAGCTTTCTTT,CASSSGQGNTEAFF
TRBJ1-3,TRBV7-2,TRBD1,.,TGTGCCAGCAGCTTAGATCCAAGGCAGGGGGCACGTGGAAACACCATATATTTT,CASSLDPRQGARGNTIYF
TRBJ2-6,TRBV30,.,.,TGTGCCTGGTCCCGGGGGGGGGCCAACGTCCTGACTTTC,CAWSRGGANVLTF
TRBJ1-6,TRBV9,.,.,TGTGCCAGCAGCGCGGGCAGGGAGGATTCACCCCTCCACTTT,CASSAGREDSPLHF
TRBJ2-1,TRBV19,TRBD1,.,TGTGCCAGTAGTATAGGGGACAGCCTGACCGATGAGCAGTTCTTC,CASSIGDSLTDEQFF
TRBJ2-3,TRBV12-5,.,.,TGTGCTAGTGGGAGTGAGCTACTCACAGATACGCAGTATTTT,CASGSELLTDTQYF
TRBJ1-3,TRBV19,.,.,TGTGCCAGTAGTACCGACGGGGGAACTGGAAACACCATATATTTT,CASSTDGGTGNTIYF
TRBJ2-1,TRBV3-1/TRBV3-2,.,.,TGTGCCAGCAGCTCAAGATCGCTAGCGCGCTACAATGAGCAGTTCTTC,CASSSRSLARYNEQFF
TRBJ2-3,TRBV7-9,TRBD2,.,TGTGCCAGCAGCGCCTGGACTAGCGGGGGGAACCGGGCAGATACGCAGTATTTT,CASSAWTSGGNRADTQYF
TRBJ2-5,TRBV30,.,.,TGTGCCTGGAAACACAGGGATCGTTTTGGGACCCAGTACTTC,CAWKHRDRFGTQYF
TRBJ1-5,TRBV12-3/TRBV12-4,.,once,TGTGCCAGCAACCAACGTGGCCAGCCCCAGCATTTT,CASNQRGQPQHF
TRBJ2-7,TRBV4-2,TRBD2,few,TGTGCCAGCAGCGAAAGATCTACTAGCGGGGGACCCAGGTACGAGCAGTACTTC,CASSERSTSGGPRYEQYF
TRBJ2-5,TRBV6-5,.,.,TGTGCCAGCAGTTACCTCGGGAAAGAGACCCAGTACTTC,CASSYLGKETQYF
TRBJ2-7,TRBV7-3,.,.,TGTGCCAGCAGCTTAAGCCCCCAAACTAGTGGCGAGCAGTACTTC,CASSLSPQTSGEQYF
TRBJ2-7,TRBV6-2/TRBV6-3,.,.,TGTGCCAGCAGCCGCCTTAGCGAGCAGTACTTC,CASSRLSEQYF
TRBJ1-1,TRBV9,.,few,TGTGCCAGCAGCCCCCGGGGGGCTGCTGAAGCTTTCTTT,CASSPRGAAEAFF
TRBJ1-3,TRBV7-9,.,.,TGTGCCAGCAGCTTAGCAACAGGGCTCCCTGGAAACACCATATATTTT,CASSLATGLPGNTIYF
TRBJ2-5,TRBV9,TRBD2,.,TGTGCCAGCAGCAGGGGCGCGGGGGTGGGGGAGACCCAGTACTTC,CASSRGAGVGETQYF
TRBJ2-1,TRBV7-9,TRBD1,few,TGTGCCAGCAGCTTACTTGAGACAGGGGGTTCCAATGAGCAGTTCTTC,CASSLLETGGSNEQFF
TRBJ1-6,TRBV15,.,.,TGTGCCACCAGCAGAGATAAGGCGGTCTCACCCCTCCACTTT,CATSRDKAVSPLHF
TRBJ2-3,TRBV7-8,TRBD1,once,TGTGCCAGCAGCCGAGGAAGAAACAGGGGGCTTGGCACAGATACGCAGTATTTT,CASSRGRNRGLGTDTQYF